These 25 T cell receptor beta chains came from one sample sequenced in a study of post-analysis software for immune sequencing data. These receptors have no identified antigens. The study's findings and limits: Controls showed lower frequencies than patients for four to six TRBV segments, and TRBV5-6, TRBV5-1 and TRBV20-1 were among these.

Tagging with unique molecular identifiers was a feature of the TCR beta cDNA libraries. TCRdb reprocessed the PCR reads with MiXCR, giving one entry per CDR3 protein. The data contain about 570,000 distinct CDR3 sequences, less than 40% of them singletons. What was sequenced was blood. The origin of the receptors is a girl under 18 with multiple sclerosis.

This clonotype was found a few times. The chain combines TRBV28 with TRBJ2-3; 8 positions match TRBD1. The CDR3 is 14 residues long. Germline V gene sequence: CDR1 MDHEN, CDR2 SYDVKM. Germline trimming cut 6 bases from V and 4 bases from J; bases unmatched to any gene: 6. The CDR3 DNA follows: TGTGCCAGCAGCCGCGGGACAGGTTCAGATACGCAGTATTTT. Encoded protein: CASSRGTGSDTQYF.

This clonotype came up many times. Sequence at one end of the junction differs from germline and may be a read error. V and J are TRBV5-1 and TRBJ2-3; 9 nucleotides align to TRBD1. Germline CDR1 is SGHRS and CDR2 is YFSETQ. The CDR3 spans 14 residues. The CDR3 sequence: CASSFGTGTDTQYF. CDR3 nucleotides: TGTGCCAGCAGTTTTGGGACAGGGACAGATACGCAGTATTTT.

This chain links TRBV20-1 with TRBJ2-5; 7 positions agree with TRBD1. V was clipped by 6 bases and J by 11 bases; unmatched bases: 18. CDR1 is DFQATT, CDR2 SNEGSKA, per germline (reference sequence). There are 14 residues in the CDR3. DNA of the CDR3: TGCAGTGCGGACGCGCAGGTAGGGGACAGACGGCAGTACTTC. Protein sequence: CSADAQVGDRRQYF.

This clonotype was seen once. The V and J genes are TRBV28 and TRBJ2-4; 8 nucleotides align to TRBD1. The end of the DNA aligns better with TRBJ2-7, so the J call may be wrong. The CDR3 covers 15 residues. Germline CDR1 MDHEN, CDR2 SYDVKM. In DNA, the CDR3 is TGTGCCAGCAGCGCCCCGGGACAGGAGACCTACGAGCAGTACTTC. The encoded protein is CASSAPGQETYEQYF.

The chain couples TRBV7-6 to TRBJ2-7, with 7 bases identical to TRBD1. Germline V CDR1 and CDR2: SGHVS, FNYEAQ. The CDR3 is 14 residues long. V shed 3 bases, J shed 2 bases, and the junction held 4 bases outside the gene matches. CDR3 residues: CASSFGTVAYEQYF. CDR3 sequence (DNA): TGTGCCAGCAGCTTTGGGACAGTCGCCTACGAGCAGTACTTC.

This clonotype was recorded only once. The germline gene is not matched at one end of the junction; a read error may be the cause. J is TRBJ1-5 and V is TRBV27; 7 bases map to TRBD1. The CDR3 is made up of 14 amino acids. Germline V CDR1 and CDR2: MNHEY, SMNVEV (reference sequence). The CDR3 nucleotides are TGTGCCGGCAGGGGGGACAGACGCAATCAGCCCCAGCATTTT. Protein product: CAGRGDRRNQPQHF.

CDR3 protein: CASSFDRPSRQETQFF. The CDR3 DNA is TGTGCCAGCAGCTTCGACCGACCAAGCCGCCAAGAGACCCAGTTCTTC. This chain uses TRBV7-2 with TRBJ2-1; D unclear. The length of the CDR3 is 16 residues. The V gene's germline CDR1 is SGHTA and CDR2 FQGNSA. Trimming removed 3 bases from V and 13 bases from J, with 25 bases in between.

The V call is TRBV29-1, the J call TRBJ1-2; D is unclear. The CDR3 contains 13 residues. Germline V gene data show CDR1 as SQVTM and CDR2 as ANQGSEA. Trimming removed 6 bases at V and 4 bases at J, with 15 bases between. CDR3 DNA sequence: TGCAGCGTCGAACCCGCAGACCCCTATGGCTACACCTTC. Encoded protein: CSVEPADPYGYTF.

The chain is built from TRBV5-8 and TRBJ2-4, with 7 nucleotides matching TRBD2. Germline lookup yields CDR1 SGHTS and CDR2 YDEGEE. The CDR3 contains 13 residues. With 0 bases clipped from V and 15 bases from J, the junction kept 9 bases outside the gene matches. The CDR3 region is CASSLVDGGSRYF. For the CDR3, the DNA is TGTGCCAGCAGCTTGGTCGACGGGGGGAGTCGGTACTTC. Full variable domain (outside the CDR3, taken from reference TRBV5-8 and TRBJ2-4): EAGVTQSPTHLIKTRGQQATLRCSPISGHTSVYWYQQALGLGLQFLLWYDEGEERNRGNFPPRFSGRQFPNYSSELNVNALELEDSALYLCASSLVDGGSRYFGAGTRLSVL.

The table lists this clonotype with many counts. This rearrangement joins TRBV7-2 to TRBJ2-6, with no clear D. The germline V gene encodes CDR1 SGHTA and CDR2 FQGNSA. This CDR3 has 12 amino acids. V lost 5 bases and J lost 7, with 6 bases in between. CDR3 nucleotide sequence: TGTGCCAGCAGCCGAGTAGCCAACGTCCTGACTTTC. Its translation is CASSRVANVLTF.

About this clonotype: A read error may produce the germline difference seen at one junction end. The chain links TRBV2 to TRBJ2-1; the D gene is possibly TRBD2 (6 bases). Germline CDR1 SNHLY, CDR2 FYNNEI. This CDR3 comprises 16 residues. CDR3 residues: CVSTGGRERAHNEQFF. The CDR3 nucleotides read TGTGTCAGCACCGGGGGAAGGGAAAGGGCCCACAATGAGCAGTTCTTC.

This clonotype was counted a few times. V usage is TRBV20-1 and J usage is TRBJ1-2, with TRBD1 as a possible D gene (5 bases). The CDR3 sequence is 15 residues long. Per germline, CDR1 DFQATT and CDR2 SNEGSKA (reference sequence). Trimming cost V 0 bases and J 0 bases, with 11 bases left between them. The CDR3 loop is CSARDRGEANYGYTF. CDR3 DNA sequence: TGCAGTGCTAGAGATCGGGGGGAAGCTAACTATGGCTACACCTTC.

A few counts support this clonotype. CDR3 nucleotide sequence: TGTGCCAGCAGCGACACTACCGGGAACCCGAACACTGAAGCTTTCTTT. Amino acid sequence: CASSDTTGNPNTEAFF. This rearrangement joins TRBV28 to TRBJ1-1; D is unresolved. Trimming took 6 bases from V and 1 from J, leaving 18 bases between them. This CDR3 comprises 16 residues. Germline CDR1 is MDHEN and CDR2 is SYDVKM.

There are a few counts of this clonotype. This chain uses TRBV12-3 or TRBV12-4 with TRBJ2-5; TRBD1 matches 10 bases. Trimming took 4 bases from V and 2 from J; bases not matched to a gene: 10. The CDR3 is 17 residues long. The CDR3 DNA is TGTGCCAGCAGTTCGGGCAAAGACAGGGGGCGACAAGAGACCCAGTACTTC. Protein: CASSSGKDRGRQETQYF.

The J gene is TRBJ1-1, the V gene TRBV20-1, with 8 bases lining up with TRBD1. The CDR3 covers 13 residues. V dropped 6 bases and J dropped 4; count of bases not matched to a gene: 7. Germline-derived CDR1 and CDR2 are DFQATT and SNEGSKA (reference sequence). This CDR3 is CSAIRDRTTEAFF. DNA of the CDR3: TGCAGTGCGATCCGGGACAGGACCACTGAAGCTTTCTTT.

There are a few counts of this clonotype. The V and J genes are TRBV29-1 and TRBJ2-7; D is perhaps TRBD1 or TRBD2 (5 bases each). This CDR3 contains 13 residues. The ends were cut back, 7 bases at V and 2 bases at J, with 15 bases in the middle. The germline V gene has CDR1 SQVTM and CDR2 ANQGSEA. CDR3 sequence: CSARDQGTYEQYF. Here the CDR3 DNA reads TGCAGCGCCCGGGACCAGGGTACCTACGAGCAGTACTTC.

The chain recombines TRBV7-9 with TRBJ1-2; perhaps TRBD1 as D (5 bases). The V gene lost 8 bases and the J gene lost 3 bases, with 10 bases spanning the gap. The CDR3 has 12 residues. CDR1 and CDR2 from the germline V gene are SEHNR and FQNEAQ (reference sequence). The CDR3 loop reads CASGRGDYGYTF. CDR3 sequence (DNA): TGTGCCAGCGGGAGGGGAGACTATGGCTACACCTTC.

The chain has TRBV5-1 and TRBJ2-1; D is possibly TRBD1 (6 bases). The CDR3 extends over 17 amino acids. The germline V and J ends were trimmed by 4 bases and 1 base, with 18 bases remaining between them. Per germline, CDR1 SGHRS and CDR2 YFSETQ. CDR3 protein: CASSGGLTILSYNEQFF. The DNA of the CDR3 is TGCGCCAGCAGCGGGGGCCTTACTATTTTATCCTACAATGAGCAGTTCTTC.

There are a few counts of this clonotype. The V gene is TRBV7-9, the J gene TRBJ1-1; weak D call: TRBD1 (6 bases). Germline CDR1 reads SEHNR; CDR2 reads FQNEAQ (reference sequence). The ends were cut back, 5 bases at V and 7 bases at J, with 20 bases in the middle. This CDR3 is built from 15 residues. In nucleotides, the CDR3 is TGTGCCAGCAGCCTCTATCTTGGACAGAAACTTGAAGCTTTCTTT. Residues: CASSLYLGQKLEAFF.

Ten or more counts support this clonotype. J is TRBJ1-1 and V is TRBV5-1, with TRBD1 as a possible D gene (5 bases). Trimming removed 0 bases at V and 5 bases at J, with 8 bases between. The CDR3 has 13 amino acids. Germline V gives CDR1 SGHRS, CDR2 YFSETQ. CDR3 loop: CASSLEGETEAFF. CDR3 sequence (DNA): TGCGCCAGCAGCTTGGAAGGGGAGACTGAAGCTTTCTTT.

This clonotype showed up just a few times. The chain recombines TRBV9 with TRBJ2-5; 8 bases align to TRBD1. In germline, CDR1 is SGDLS, CDR2 YYNGEE. The CDR3 runs to 14 residues. Losses at the gene ends were 1 base for V and 5 bases for J; bases not matched to a gene: 4. The CDR3 spells CASSVQTGEETQYF. DNA of the CDR3: TGTGCCAGCAGCGTACAGACAGGGGAGGAGACCCAGTACTTC.

This clonotype was detected a few times. V is TRBV12-3 or TRBV12-4 and J is TRBJ1-5; D unresolved. The CDR3 runs to 12 residues. The V end lost 5 bases, the J end lost 3 bases, and 5 bases lay between the germline ends. CDR3 in amino acids: CASSQHNQPQHF. The CDR3 coding sequence is TGTGCCAGCAGTCAACACAATCAGCCCCAGCATTTT.

This chain links TRBV6-5 with TRBJ1-1; D remains ambiguous. CDR3 length equals 11 residues. V was cut by 8 bases and J by 6 bases, with 10 bases left in between. CDR1 and CDR2 (germline): MNHEY, SVGAGI. DNA for the CDR3: TGTGCCAGCGGGAGGGTTGCTGAAGCTTTCTTT. It codes for CASGRVAEAFF.

The chain recombines TRBV20-1 with TRBJ2-3; D not certain. Germline V gives CDR1 DFQATT, CDR2 SNEGSKA (reference sequence). The CDR3 covers 14 residues. Trimming took off 1 base at V and 4 bases at J, with 12 bases between the two ends. This CDR3 reads CSARVAAGADTQYF. For the CDR3, the DNA is TGCAGTGCTAGAGTGGCGGCAGGAGCAGATACGCAGTATTTT.

This clonotype came up many times. The chain is built from TRBV10-3 and TRBJ2-5, with D unclear. Germline V gives CDR1 ENHRY, CDR2 SYGVKD. This CDR3 comprises 13 residues. Trimming cost V 7 bases and J 5 bases, with 14 bases left between them. The CDR3 here is CAINDRLGETQYF. The CDR3 nucleotides are TGTGCCATCAATGACCGGTTAGGGGAGACCCAGTACTTC.